This T cell receptor (beta chain) was sequenced for a study of tumor-infiltrating lymphocytes in primary liver carcinoma. Starting from approximately 470 ng of total RNA, TCR beta cDNA was produced with a primer in the constant region. Amplification in three nested multiplex PCR rounds with slightly modified ARM-PCR gave rise to TCR beta libraries. The study ran its first two PCR rounds for about 11 cycles each, using TRBV1-TRBV30 forward primers and a C-beta reverse primer. MiXCR, run by TCRdb on the multiplex PCR reads, gives a single entry per CDR3 protein. The sample comprises nearly 50,000 distinct CDR3 sequences, over 65% of which are singletons, and approximately 25% rests with the top ten. From germline, CDR1 is MNHNS and CDR2 SASEGT. The CDR3 loop spans 15 amino acids. J gave up 4 bases and V 11 bases, and 12 bases lay outside the gene matches. The tissue used was unsorted bulk material of roughly 17-32 mg. RNA and DNA were co-extracted from it with the AllPrep DNA/RNA mini kit.

The V call is TRBV6-1, the J call TRBJ1-5, with 9 bases that match TRBD1. The origin of this receptor is a man in his forties with primary liver carcinoma and hepatitis B virus infection. The sample consisted of liver tumor tissue from sampling region 3. The sample's subset: tumor region T3, left-lateral pole. CDR3 loop: CAGHRDRGANQPQHF. CDR3 nucleotides: TGTGCCGGCCATCGCGACAGGGGGGCTAATCAGCCCCAGCATTTT.